These 7 T cell receptor beta chains were all obtained from the same sample, sequenced in a study of cytomegalovirus exposure and HLA in healthy donors. Sequencing used immunoSEQ multiplex PCR; TCRdb keeps in-frame clones, though not all of them. The table records around 350,000 clones, roughly 90% of them present only once. Sequenced: PBMCs. The source is a woman aged 18-30 years in good health and CMV-seronegative.

The rearrangement uses TRBV11-1 and TRBJ2-3; 12 bases agree with TRBD2. The CDR3 extends over 17 amino acids. The V segment lost 0 bases and the J segment 2 bases; nucleotides outside the gene matches: 3. Germline CDR1 and CDR2: SGHAT and FQDESV (reference sequence). This CDR3 is CASSLAGLAGSTDTQYF. CDR3 nucleotide sequence: TGTGCCAGCAGCTTAGCAGGACTAGCGGGATCCACAGATACGCAGTATTTT.

As concerns this clone: A junction end diverges from the germline sequence, so it may reflect a read error. The chain is built from TRBV27 and TRBJ2-7; 7 positions agree with TRBD2. The CDR3 is 15 residues long. CDR1 is MNHEY, CDR2 SMNVEV, per germline (reference sequence). The CDR3 loop is CASSLVRDYSHEQYF. The CDR3 DNA follows: TGTGCCAGCAGTTTAGTTAGGGACTACTCCCACGAGCAGTACTTC.

The chain recombines TRBV5-8 with TRBJ2-7; the D gene is possibly TRBD1 (6 bases). CDR1 and CDR2 (germline): SGHTS, YDEGEE. The length of the CDR3 is 14 residues. The ends were cut back, 4 bases at V and 6 bases at J, with 17 bases in the middle. Written as DNA, the CDR3 is TGTGCCAGCAGCCGCGGACAGATCCTCGCCGAGCAGTACTTC. This translates into CASSRGQILAEQYF.

This clone was recorded only once. The DNA is omitted, as the CDR3 cannot be located on it reliably, and the CDR3 follows TCRdb's listing. The chain combines TRBV10-1 with TRBJ2-1; TRBD2, the table's D call, was not compared with the DNA. Counting both end residues, the CDR3 totals 14 amino acids. CDR1 is WNHNN and CDR2 is SYGVQD in the germline V gene (reference sequence). The CDR3 spells CASSESRWAGGSFF.

The chain couples TRBV29-1 to TRBJ2-5; TRBD1 is a possible D gene (5 bases). CDR1 and CDR2 (germline): SQVTM, ANQGSEA. The CDR3 has 15 amino acids. Between the trimmed V and J ends, which lost 6 bases and 5 bases, there was a span of 22 bases. The CDR3 reads CSVIPGFGSGETQYF. CDR3 sequence (DNA): TGCAGCGTCATCCCAGGGTTCGGGTCTGGGGAGACCCAGTACTTC. Together with reference TRBV29-1 and TRBJ2-5, the CDR3 gives the full variable domain: SAVISQKPSRDICQRGTSLTIQCQVDSQVTMMFWYRQQPGQSLTLIATANQGSEATYESGFVIDKFPISRPNLTFSTLTVSNMSPEDSSIYLCSVIPGFGSGETQYFGPGTRLLVL.

The chain has TRBV7-9 and TRBJ2-7; 8 bases line up with TRBD1. V trimming: 4 bases; J trimming: 2 bases; junction bases outside the gene matches: 10. Germline CDR1 SEHNR, CDR2 FQNEAQ (reference sequence). This CDR3 comprises 16 residues. This CDR3 reads CASSSPNRDRTYEQYF. The CDR3 DNA sequence: TGTGCCAGCAGCTCACCCAACCGGGACAGGACCTACGAGCAGTACTTC.

This chain links TRBV6-5 with TRBJ1-1; 8 nucleotides agree with TRBD1. CDR1 and CDR2 (germline): MNHEY, SVGAGI. The CDR3 is made up of 15 amino acids. The V gene end was trimmed by 2 bases and the J gene end by 1 base; junction bases not matched to a gene: 3. This CDR3 reads CASSYGTGENTEAFF. CDR3 coding DNA: TGTGCCAGCAGTTACGGGACAGGAGAGAACACTGAAGCTTTCTTT.